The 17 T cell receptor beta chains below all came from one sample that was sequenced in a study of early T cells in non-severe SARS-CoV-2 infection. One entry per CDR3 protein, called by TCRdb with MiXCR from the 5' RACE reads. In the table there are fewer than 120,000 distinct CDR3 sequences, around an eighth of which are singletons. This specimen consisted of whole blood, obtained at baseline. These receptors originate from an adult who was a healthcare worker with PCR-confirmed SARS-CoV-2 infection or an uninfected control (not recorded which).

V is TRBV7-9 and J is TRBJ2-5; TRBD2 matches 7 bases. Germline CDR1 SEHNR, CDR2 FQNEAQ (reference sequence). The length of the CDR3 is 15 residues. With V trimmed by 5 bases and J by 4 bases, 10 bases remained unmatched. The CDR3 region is CASSPRIAGVETQYF. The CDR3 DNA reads TGTGCCAGCAGCCCTCGGATAGCGGGCGTAGAGACCCAGTACTTC.

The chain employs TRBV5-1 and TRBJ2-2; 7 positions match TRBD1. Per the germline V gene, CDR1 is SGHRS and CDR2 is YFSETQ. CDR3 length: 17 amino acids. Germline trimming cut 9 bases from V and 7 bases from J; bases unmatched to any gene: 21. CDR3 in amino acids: CATTSRQGPGKVGELFF. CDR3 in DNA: TGCGCCACTACTTCCCGACAGGGACCCGGGAAGGTCGGGGAGCTGTTTTTT.

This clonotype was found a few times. In nucleotides, the CDR3 is TGTGCCAGAAGCTTACAGGGTCGTCAGTACTTC. This sequence encodes CARSLQGRQYF. This chain joins TRBV5-3 and TRBJ2-5, with D maybe TRBD1 (6 bases). TRBV5-3 is identified as an open reading frame with a role that is uncertain. The CDR3 runs 11 residues. Trimming took 2 bases from V and 11 from J, leaving 10 bases between them.

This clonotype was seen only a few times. The CDR3 DNA reads as TGCGCCAGCAGCTTTGGGGACAACTCCTACGAGCAGTACTTC. It yields the protein CASSFGDNSYEQYF. This sequence joins TRBV5-1 and TRBJ2-7; D possibly corresponds to TRBD1 (6 bases). CDR3 length: 14 amino acids. Germline assignment: CDR1 SGHRS and CDR2 YFSETQ. V gave up 2 bases and J gave up 0 bases, with 9 bases separating them.

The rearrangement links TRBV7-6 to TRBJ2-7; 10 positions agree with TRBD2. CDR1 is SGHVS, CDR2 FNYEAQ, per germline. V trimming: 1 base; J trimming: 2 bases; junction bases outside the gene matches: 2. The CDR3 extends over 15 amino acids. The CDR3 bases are TGTGCCAGCAGCTTAGAAGCGGGGGGGCCCTACGAGCAGTACTTC. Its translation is CASSLEAGGPYEQYF.

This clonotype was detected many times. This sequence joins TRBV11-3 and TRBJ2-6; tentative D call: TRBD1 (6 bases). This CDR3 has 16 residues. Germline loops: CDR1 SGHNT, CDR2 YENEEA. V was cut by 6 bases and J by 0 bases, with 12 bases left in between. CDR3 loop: CASSRGQSSGANVLTF. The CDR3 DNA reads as TGTGCCAGCAGTCGTGGACAGAGCTCTGGGGCCAACGTCCTGACTTTC.

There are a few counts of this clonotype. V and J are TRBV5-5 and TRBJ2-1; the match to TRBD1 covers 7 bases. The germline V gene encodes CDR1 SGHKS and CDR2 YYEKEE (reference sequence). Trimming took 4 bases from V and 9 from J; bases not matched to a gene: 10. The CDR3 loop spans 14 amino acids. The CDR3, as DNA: TGTGCCAGCAGCAGCATAGGGACAGCGGTTGAGCAGTTCTTC. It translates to CASSSIGTAVEQFF.

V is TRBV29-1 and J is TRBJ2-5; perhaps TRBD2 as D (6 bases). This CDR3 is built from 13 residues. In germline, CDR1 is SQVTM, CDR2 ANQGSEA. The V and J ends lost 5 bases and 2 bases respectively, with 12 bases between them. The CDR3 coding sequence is TGCAGCGTTCCCGGGACTGATCAAGAGACCCAGTACTTC. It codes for CSVPGTDQETQYF.

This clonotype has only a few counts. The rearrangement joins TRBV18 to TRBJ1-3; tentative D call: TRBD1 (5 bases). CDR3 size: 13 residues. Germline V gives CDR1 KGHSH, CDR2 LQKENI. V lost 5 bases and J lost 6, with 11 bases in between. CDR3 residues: CASSTGHSNTIYF. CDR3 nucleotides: TGTGCCAGCTCAACAGGACACTCAAACACCATATATTTT.

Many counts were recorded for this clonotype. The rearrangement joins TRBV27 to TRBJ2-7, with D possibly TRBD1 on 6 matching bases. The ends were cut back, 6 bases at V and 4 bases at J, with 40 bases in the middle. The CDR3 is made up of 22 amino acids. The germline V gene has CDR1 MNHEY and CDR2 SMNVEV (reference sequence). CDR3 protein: CASRPRWEYPFLDRISSYEQYF. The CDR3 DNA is TGTGCCAGCAGACCCCGGTGGGAGTACCCGTTCCTCGACAGGATCTCGTCGTACGAGCAGTACTTC.

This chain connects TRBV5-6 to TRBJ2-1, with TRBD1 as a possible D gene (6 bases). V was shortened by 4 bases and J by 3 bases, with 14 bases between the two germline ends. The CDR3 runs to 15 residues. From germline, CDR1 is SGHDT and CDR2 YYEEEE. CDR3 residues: CASSHGQSRYNEQFF. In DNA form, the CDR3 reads TGTGCCAGCAGCCACGGACAGAGCCGCTACAATGAGCAGTTCTTC.

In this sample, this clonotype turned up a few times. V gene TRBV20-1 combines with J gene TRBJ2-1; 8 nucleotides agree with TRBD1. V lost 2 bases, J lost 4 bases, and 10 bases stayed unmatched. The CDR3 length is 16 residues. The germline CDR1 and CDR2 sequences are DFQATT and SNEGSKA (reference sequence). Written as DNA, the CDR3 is TGCAGTGCTAGAATCAGGGCCGGGACAGGATACAATGAGCAGTTCTTC. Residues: CSARIRAGTGYNEQFF.

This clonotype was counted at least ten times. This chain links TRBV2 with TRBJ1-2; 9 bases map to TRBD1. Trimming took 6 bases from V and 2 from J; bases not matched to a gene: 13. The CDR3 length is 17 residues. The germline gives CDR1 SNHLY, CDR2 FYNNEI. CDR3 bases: TGTGCCAGCAGGCTCCGGGACAGGGCCTCCTTAAACTATGGCTACACCTTC. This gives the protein CASRLRDRASLNYGYTF.

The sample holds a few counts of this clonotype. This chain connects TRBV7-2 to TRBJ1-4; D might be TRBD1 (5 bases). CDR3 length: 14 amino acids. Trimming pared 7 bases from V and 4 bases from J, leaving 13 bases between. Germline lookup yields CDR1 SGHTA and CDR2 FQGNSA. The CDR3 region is CASKFQGYNEKLFF. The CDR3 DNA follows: TGTGCCAGCAAATTCCAGGGATATAATGAAAAACTGTTTTTT.

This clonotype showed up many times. DNA of the CDR3: TGTGCCAGCAGCTTAGGCGGACGGTCCATATATTTT. It translates to CASSLGGRSIYF. The chain uses TRBV7-2 and TRBJ1-3, with unresolved D. Germline V gene sequence: CDR1 SGHTA, CDR2 FQGNSA. The CDR3 is made up of 12 amino acids. Trimming stripped 1 base from V and 11 bases from J, with 9 bases between. Complete variable domain (other parts from reference TRBV7-2 and TRBJ1-3): GAGVSQSPSNKVTEKGKDVELRCDPISGHTALYWYRQSLGQGLEFLIYFQGNSAPDKSGLPSDRFSAERTGGSVSTLTIQRTQQEDSAVYLCASSLGGRSIYFGEGSWLTVV.

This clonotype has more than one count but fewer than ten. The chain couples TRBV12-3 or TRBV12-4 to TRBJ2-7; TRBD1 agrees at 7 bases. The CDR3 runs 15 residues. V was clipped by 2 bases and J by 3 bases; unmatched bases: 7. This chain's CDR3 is CASSLSQGQYYEQYF. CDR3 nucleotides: TGTGCCAGCAGTTTATCCCAGGGACAGTACTACGAGCAGTACTTC.

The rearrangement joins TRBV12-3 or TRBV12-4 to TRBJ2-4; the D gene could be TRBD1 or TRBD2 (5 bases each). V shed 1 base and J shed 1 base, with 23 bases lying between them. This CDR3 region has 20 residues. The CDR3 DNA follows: TGTGCCAGCAGTTTAGATAGGCCCGGGACGCCAGGGCTGGCCAAAAACATTCAGTACTTC. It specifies CASSLDRPGTPGLAKNIQYF.